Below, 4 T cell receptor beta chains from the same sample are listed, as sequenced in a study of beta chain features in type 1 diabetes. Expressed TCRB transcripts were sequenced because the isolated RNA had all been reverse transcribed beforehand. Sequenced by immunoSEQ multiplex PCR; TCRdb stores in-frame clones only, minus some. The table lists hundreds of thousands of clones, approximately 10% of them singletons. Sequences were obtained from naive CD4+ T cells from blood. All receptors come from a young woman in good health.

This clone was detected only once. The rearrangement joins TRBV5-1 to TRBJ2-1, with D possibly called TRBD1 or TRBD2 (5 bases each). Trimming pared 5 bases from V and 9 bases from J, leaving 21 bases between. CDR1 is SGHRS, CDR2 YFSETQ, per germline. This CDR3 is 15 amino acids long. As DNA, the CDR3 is TGCGCCAGCAGTGTAGCGACGGGGCCGGTCGGTGAGCAGTTCTTC. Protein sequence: CASSVATGPVGEQFF.

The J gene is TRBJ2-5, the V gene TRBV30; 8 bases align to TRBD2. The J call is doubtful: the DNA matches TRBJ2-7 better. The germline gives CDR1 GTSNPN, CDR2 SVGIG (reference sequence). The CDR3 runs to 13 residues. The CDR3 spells CAWGTRTSYEQYF. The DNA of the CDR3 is TGTGCCTGGGGGACTAGGACATCCTACGAGCAGTACTTC.

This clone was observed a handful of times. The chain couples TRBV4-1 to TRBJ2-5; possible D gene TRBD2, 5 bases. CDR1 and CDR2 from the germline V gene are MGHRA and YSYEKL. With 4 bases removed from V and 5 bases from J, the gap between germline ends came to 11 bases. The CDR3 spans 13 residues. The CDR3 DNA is TGCGCCAGCAGCCCCCTCCCGGGGGAGACCCAGTACTTC. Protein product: CASSPLPGETQYF.

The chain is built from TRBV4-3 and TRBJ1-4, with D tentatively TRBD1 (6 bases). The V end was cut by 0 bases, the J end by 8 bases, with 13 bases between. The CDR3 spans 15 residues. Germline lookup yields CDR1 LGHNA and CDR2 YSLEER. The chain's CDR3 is CASSQDSAGEEKLFF. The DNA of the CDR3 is TGCGCCAGCAGCCAAGATTCGGCAGGGGAGGAAAAACTGTTTTTT.